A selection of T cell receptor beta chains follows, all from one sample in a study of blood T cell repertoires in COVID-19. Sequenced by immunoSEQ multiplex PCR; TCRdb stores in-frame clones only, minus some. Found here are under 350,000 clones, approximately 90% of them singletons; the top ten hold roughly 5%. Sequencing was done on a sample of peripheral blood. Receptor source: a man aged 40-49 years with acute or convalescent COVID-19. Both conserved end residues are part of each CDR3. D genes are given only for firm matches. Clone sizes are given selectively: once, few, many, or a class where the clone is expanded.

CDR3aa: CATRDTLTDTQYF; CDR3nt: TGCGCCACCAGGGACACCCTCACAGATACGCAGTATTTT; d_gene: NA; v_gene: TRBV5-1; j_gene: TRBJ2-3; abundance: NA
CDR3aa: CASSLRASGIYTGELFF; CDR3nt: TGTGCCAGCAGTTTAAGGGCTAGCGGAATCTACACCGGGGAGCTGTTTTTT; d_gene: TRBD2; v_gene: TRBV27; j_gene: TRBJ2-2; abundance: NA
CDR3aa: CASSIAPTGGQPQHF; CDR3nt: TGTGCCAGTAGTATAGCCCCGACAGGGGGCCAGCCCCAGCATTTT; d_gene: TRBD1; v_gene: TRBV19; j_gene: TRBJ1-5; abundance: NA
CDR3aa: CASSERAGRNQPQHF; CDR3nt: TGTGCCAGCAGTGAACGGGCAGGGCGTAATCAGCCCCAGCATTTT; d_gene: NA; v_gene: TRBV6-1; j_gene: TRBJ1-5; abundance: NA
CDR3aa: CAISTGGWNSPLHF; CDR3nt: TGTGCCATCAGCACAGGGGGCTGGAATTCACCCCTCCACTTT; d_gene: TRBD1; v_gene: TRBV10-3; j_gene: TRBJ1-6; abundance: once
CDR3aa: CASRTGGSTGELFF; CDR3nt: TGTGCCAGTAGGACAGGGGGCAGCACCGGGGAGCTGTTTTTT; d_gene: TRBD1; v_gene: TRBV19; j_gene: TRBJ2-2; abundance: NA
CDR3aa: CASSPKRGGEQFF; CDR3nt: TGTGCCAGCAGTCCCAAGCGGGGGGGTGAGCAGTTCTTC; d_gene: TRBD2; v_gene: TRBV7-2; j_gene: TRBJ2-1; abundance: NA
CDR3aa: CASRTGGNVYGYTF; CDR3nt: TGTGCCAGTAGGACAGGGGGGAATGTGTATGGCTACACCTTC; d_gene: TRBD1; v_gene: TRBV19; j_gene: TRBJ1-2; abundance: NA
CDR3aa: CASSAERGGPTDTQYF; CDR3nt: TGCGCCAGCAGTGCCGAGCGGGGGGGCCCGACAGATACGCAGTATTTT; d_gene: TRBD2; v_gene: TRBV10-1; j_gene: TRBJ2-3; abundance: NA
CDR3aa: CASSLNGREKLFF; CDR3nt: TGTGCCAGCAGCTTAAATGGCCGCGAAAAACTGTTTTTT; d_gene: NA; v_gene: TRBV7-2; j_gene: TRBJ1-4; abundance: NA
CDR3aa: CARKQDSVSPLHF; CDR3nt: TGTGCCAGAAAACAAGACTCGGTTTCACCCCTCCACTTT; d_gene: NA; v_gene: TRBV2; j_gene: TRBJ1-6; abundance: NA
CDR3aa: CASSQMIGSGTEAFF; CDR3nt: TGTGCCAGCAGCCAAATGATAGGCTCGGGCACTGAAGCTTTCTTT; d_gene: NA; v_gene: TRBV3-1/TRBV3-2; j_gene: TRBJ1-1; abundance: NA
CDR3aa: CSVEGTGQANTEAFF; CDR3nt: TGCAGCGTTGAAGGGACGGGACAGGCGAACACTGAAGCTTTCTTT; d_gene: TRBD1; v_gene: TRBV29-1; j_gene: TRBJ1-1; abundance: NA
CDR3aa: CASSPTPDYIVMGETQYF; CDR3nt: TGTGCCAGCAGCCCTACCCCAGACTATATAGTGATGGGAGAGACCCAGTACTTC; d_gene: NA; v_gene: TRBV4-2; j_gene: TRBJ2-5; abundance: NA
CDR3aa: CASSYRDSTYEQYF; CDR3nt: TGTGCCAGCAGTTACCGGGACAGCACCTACGAGCAGTACTTC; d_gene: TRBD1; v_gene: TRBV6-5; j_gene: TRBJ2-7; abundance: NA
CDR3aa: CASSEAPGAITEAFF; CDR3nt: TGTGCCAGCAGTGAAGCGCCAGGGGCCATCACTGAAGCTTTCTTT; d_gene: NA; v_gene: TRBV6-1; j_gene: TRBJ1-1; abundance: few
CDR3aa: CASSLRAGGDYGYTF; CDR3nt: TGCGCCAGCAGCCTCCGGGCCGGGGGGGACTATGGCTACACCTTC; d_gene: NA; v_gene: TRBV5-1; j_gene: TRBJ1-2; abundance: NA
CDR3aa: CSVVRQGDTEAFF; CDR3nt: TGCAGCGTTGTTCGACAGGGGGACACTGAAGCTTTCTTT; d_gene: TRBD1; v_gene: TRBV29-1; j_gene: TRBJ1-1; abundance: NA
CDR3aa: CASSRSLAGGTYEQYF; CDR3nt: TGTGCCAGCAGTCGCTCCTTAGCGGGGGGTACCTACGAGCAGTACTTC; d_gene: TRBD2; v_gene: TRBV6-2/TRBV6-3; j_gene: TRBJ2-7; abundance: NA
CDR3aa: CASRDRASHNGYTF; CDR3nt: TGTGCCAGCAGAGACAGGGCGAGCCACAACGGCTACACCTTC; d_gene: TRBD1; v_gene: TRBV6-5; j_gene: TRBJ1-2; abundance: NA
CDR3aa: CAISESGGSGNTIYF; CDR3nt: TGTGCCATCAGTGAGTCAGGAGGTTCTGGAAACACCATATATTTT; d_gene: NA; v_gene: TRBV10-3; j_gene: TRBJ1-3; abundance: once
CDR3aa: CASSSGTLAFF; CDR3nt: TGTGCCAGCTCGTCTGGGACTCTTGCTTTCTTT; d_gene: NA; v_gene: TRBV25-1; j_gene: TRBJ1-1; abundance: NA
CDR3aa: CASSSPSGFEQYF; CDR3nt: TGTGCCAGCAGCTCCCCTTCGGGGTTCGAGCAGTACTTC; d_gene: NA; v_gene: TRBV5-4; j_gene: TRBJ2-7; abundance: NA
CDR3aa: CASSYRGIGNQPQHF; CDR3nt: TGTGCCAGCAGCTACCGGGGGATTGGGAATCAGCCCCAGCATTTT; d_gene: NA; v_gene: TRBV27; j_gene: TRBJ1-5; abundance: NA
CDR3aa: CASSERSGANYGYTF; CDR3nt: TGTGCCAGCAGTGAAAGGAGTGGCGCTAACTATGGCTACACCTTC; d_gene: NA; v_gene: TRBV6-1; j_gene: TRBJ1-2; abundance: NA
CDR3aa: CATSRGRGQGYGYTF; CDR3nt: TGTGCCACCAGCAGAGGTCGCGGTCAGGGTTACGGCTACACCTTC; d_gene: NA; v_gene: TRBV15; j_gene: TRBJ1-2; abundance: NA
CDR3aa: CASGLVIPSGSYEQYF; CDR3nt: TGTGCTAGTGGTTTGGTAATCCCATCGGGCTCCTACGAGCAGTACTTC; d_gene: NA; v_gene: TRBV12-5; j_gene: TRBJ2-7; abundance: NA
CDR3aa: CASSGDSTTLYGYTF; CDR3nt: TGTGCCAGCAGTGGGGACAGCACCACTCTCTATGGCTACACCTTC; d_gene: TRBD1; v_gene: TRBV2; j_gene: TRBJ1-2; abundance: few
CDR3aa: CASSLRTGDYGYTF; CDR3nt: TGTGCCAGCTCCCTTAGGACAGGGGACTATGGCTACACCTTC; d_gene: TRBD1; v_gene: TRBV18; j_gene: TRBJ1-2; abundance: NA
CDR3aa: CASSFWTANTEAFF; CDR3nt: TGTGCCAGCAGCTTCTGGACAGCCAACACTGAAGCTTTCTTT; d_gene: NA; v_gene: TRBV5-6; j_gene: TRBJ1-1; abundance: NA
CDR3aa: CASSQGQGAKNIQYF; CDR3nt: TGTGCCAGCAGCCAGGGACAGGGGGCCAAAAACATTCAGTACTTC; d_gene: TRBD1; v_gene: TRBV5-6; j_gene: TRBJ2-4; abundance: NA
CDR3aa: CASSAPRSTDTQYF; CDR3nt: TGTGCCAGCAGCGCCCCGAGGTCCACAGATACGCAGTATTTT; d_gene: NA; v_gene: TRBV9; j_gene: TRBJ2-3; abundance: NA
CDR3aa: CASSLQGPNGYTF; CDR3nt: TGTGCCAGCAGTCTACAGGGCCCAAATGGCTACACCTTC; d_gene: NA; v_gene: TRBV2; j_gene: TRBJ1-2; abundance: once
CDR3aa: CATSRDRQGSGYTF; CDR3nt: TGTGCCACCAGCAGAGATCGACAGGGCAGTGGCTACACCTTC; d_gene: TRBD1; v_gene: TRBV15; j_gene: TRBJ1-2; abundance: NA
CDR3aa: CASSRSFSGGGGYTF; CDR3nt: TGTGCCAGCAGCCGATCCTTCTCAGGGGGCGGGGGCTACACCTTC; d_gene: TRBD1; v_gene: TRBV5-4; j_gene: TRBJ1-2; abundance: NA
CDR3aa: CASSLRAQGNEQYF; CDR3nt: TGTGCCAGCAGCTTGCGGGCACAGGGGAACGAGCAGTACTTC; d_gene: TRBD1; v_gene: TRBV5-4; j_gene: TRBJ2-7; abundance: few
CDR3aa: CASRQMTGGYGYTF; CDR3nt: TGTGCAAGTCGCCAGATGACAGGGGGCTATGGCTACACCTTC; d_gene: NA; v_gene: TRBV12-2; j_gene: TRBJ1-2; abundance: once
CDR3aa: CASSGQTSYNSPLHF; CDR3nt: TGTGCCAGCAGTGGACAAACAAGTTATAATTCACCCCTCCACTTT; d_gene: NA; v_gene: TRBV2; j_gene: TRBJ1-6; abundance: NA
CDR3aa: CAISEQESSYNSPLHF; CDR3nt: TGTGCCATCAGTGAACAGGAAAGCTCCTATAATTCACCCCTCCACTTT; d_gene: NA; v_gene: TRBV10-3; j_gene: TRBJ1-6; abundance: NA
CDR3aa: CASSPYRENTGELFF; CDR3nt: TGTGCCAGCAGCCCGTACAGGGAGAACACCGGGGAGCTGTTTTTT; d_gene: NA; v_gene: TRBV5-6; j_gene: TRBJ2-2; abundance: NA
CDR3aa: CASSATGGYNEQFF; CDR3nt: TGTGCCAGCAGTGCCACAGGGGGGTACAATGAGCAGTTCTTC; d_gene: TRBD1; v_gene: TRBV5-8; j_gene: TRBJ2-1; abundance: NA
CDR3aa: CASSFAGINTGELFF; CDR3nt: TGTGCCAGCAGCTTCGCGGGGATCAACACCGGGGAGCTGTTTTTT; d_gene: NA; v_gene: TRBV5-4; j_gene: TRBJ2-2; abundance: NA